This T cell receptor beta chain was recovered during a study of T cell responses to AZD1222 COVID-19 vaccine. Clones were read by immunoSEQ multiplex PCR, and TCRdb kept only the in-frame ones, dropping some. This sample has some 180,000 clones, with around 90% found just once. There are 15 residues in the CDR3. CDR1 SGHVS and CDR2 FQNEAQ come from the germline V gene. V was pared by 3 bases and J by 0 bases, with 3 bases of the junction left unmatched. This clone is a singleton in its sample. Its specificity is unknown. Study outcomes and limitations: The CD4 TCRs associated with vaccination extended across spike and predominated at 160-218 and 743-854. Variant regions that are unmutated are reportedly the target of nearly half of spike-specific TCRs.

This specimen consisted of peripheral blood, obtained 28 days after the second AZD1222 dose. The rearrangement uses TRBV7-8 and TRBJ1-1; 8 positions agree with TRBD1. The clonotype was recovered from an adult who received the AZD1222 COVID-19 vaccine. The CDR3 protein is CASSFGQGLNTEAFF. CDR3 DNA sequence: TGTGCCAGCAGCTTCGGACAGGGCCTGAACACTGAAGCTTTCTTT.